One sample yielded the 17 T cell receptor beta chains listed below, sequenced in a study of T cell responses to AZD1222 COVID-19 vaccine (dated by TCRdb to the early 2020s). To prepare the library, the immunoSEQ multiplex PCR assay was applied. Imported from immuneACCESS, the table was reduced by TCRdb to in-frame sequences with V and J called. These copies leave out some clones; in studies compared against another copy, an unresolved V gene accounts for under half, and the cause of the remainder is not known. This sample holds 150,000 or so clones; more than 90% were observed only once. Clones ranked in the top ten supply under 20% of the sample. Taken with the paper, the label for time point translates to: baseline before first vaccination. The material was peripheral blood, obtained on day 0 of AZD1222 vaccination. Every receptor here comes from an adult in good health.

The genes are TRBV6-1 and TRBJ1-4; TRBD1 might be the D (6 bases). V lost 2 bases and J lost 7, with 14 bases in between. The germline CDR1 and CDR2 sequences are MNHNS and SASEGT. The CDR3 is 15 amino acids. DNA of the CDR3: TGTGCCAGCAGTGAAAATCGGGGGGCCGCTGAAAAACTGTTTTTT. Residues: CASSENRGAAEKLFF.

This sequence joins TRBV5-1 and TRBJ2-2, with TRBD1 matching over 8 bases. The CDR3 contains 18 residues. Losses at the gene ends were 6 bases for V and 5 bases for J; bases not matched to a gene: 18. The germline gives CDR1 SGHRS, CDR2 YFSETQ. The CDR3 protein is CASTLQPGGRVITGELFF. Here the CDR3 DNA reads TGCGCCAGCACCTTACAACCAGGGGGCAGGGTTATAACCGGGGAGCTGTTTTTT.

A few counts support this clone. This chain joins TRBV14 and TRBJ1-1; D is ambiguous. CDR3 length equals 12 residues. Germline CDR1 and CDR2: SGHDN and FVKESK. Deletions cut 4 bases from V and 1 base from J, with 4 bases between. The CDR3 coding sequence is TGTGCCAGCAGCCGAACGAACACTGAAGCTTTCTTT. As protein: CASSRTNTEAFF. The entire variable domain, with the rest obtained from reference TRBV14 and TRBJ1-1, is as follows: EAGVTQFPSHSVIEKGQTVTLRCDPISGHDNLYWYRRVMGKEIKFLLHFVKESKQDESGMPNNRFLAERTGGTYSTLKVQPAELEDSGVYFCASSRTNTEAFFGQGTRLTVV.

The chain carries TRBV28 and TRBJ1-1; 11 nucleotides agree with TRBD1. The CDR3 length is 15 residues. Germline lookup yields CDR1 MDHEN and CDR2 SYDVKM. The junction had 13 bases not matched to a gene; V was cut back by 5 bases and J by 11 bases. CDR3 nucleotide sequence: TGTGCCAGCAGTGCGGCGGACAGGGGGCGTTTCGGGGCTTTCTTT. This encodes CASSAADRGRFGAFF. Supplemented by reference TRBV28 and TRBJ1-1, the full variable domain reads DVKVTQSSRYLVKRTGEKVFLECVQDMDHENMFWYRQDPGLGLRLIYFSYDVKMKEKGDIPEGYSVSREKKERFSLILESASTNQTSMYLCASSAADRGRFGAFFGQGTRLTVV.

The V call is TRBV27, the J call TRBJ1-4, with 8 bases that match TRBD1. Germline V CDR1 and CDR2: MNHEY, SMNVEV (reference sequence). The CDR3 has 17 residues. V shed 5 bases and J 4 bases; nucleotides not matched to a gene: 12. The DNA of the CDR3 is TGTGCCAGCAGTGACTTCAGGGGGCGAAGTCTTAATGAAAAACTGTTTTTT. Its protein is CASSDFRGRSLNEKLFF.

This clone showed up just once. The chain joins TRBV28 to TRBJ1-5, with D possibly matching TRBD1 (5 bases). The V and J ends lost 2 bases and 4 bases respectively, with 9 bases between them. Germline CDR1 MDHEN, CDR2 SYDVKM. The CDR3 is 14 amino acids. DNA for the CDR3: TGTGCCAGCAGTTTAGGCAGGGCAAATCAGCCCCAGCATTTT. This codes for CASSLGRANQPQHF.

This clone was found a few times. CDR3 loop: CASSPPGTFYEQYF. The CDR3 nucleotides read TGTGCCAGCAGCCCCCCGGGGACGTTTTACGAGCAGTACTTC. The chain employs TRBV7-9 and TRBJ2-7; D tentatively fits TRBD1 or TRBD2 (5 bases each). Trimming took off 5 bases at V and 4 bases at J, with 15 bases between the two ends. The CDR3 contains 14 residues. Germline V gene lookup returns CDR1 SEHNR and CDR2 FQNEAQ (reference sequence). Full variable domain (missing parts from reference TRBV7-9 and TRBJ2-7): DTGVSQNPRHKITKRGQNVTFRCDPISEHNRLYWYRQTLGQGPEFLTYFQNEAQLEKSRLLSDRFSAERPKGSFSTLEIQRTEQGDSAMYLCASSPPGTFYEQYFGPGTRLTVT.

This chain uses TRBV7-5 with TRBJ2-7. TRBV7-5 is a known pseudogene. The CDR3 extends over 17 amino acids. The CDR3 DNA sequence: TGTGCCAGAAGCTTAGTTACCCGGAACGAAACCTGGTACGAGCAGTACTTC. It yields the protein CARSLVTRNETWYEQYF.

This clone was recorded only once. The rearrangement joins TRBV19 to TRBJ1-2; the match to TRBD1 covers 8 bases. The length of the CDR3 is 18 residues. The V gene end was trimmed by 3 bases and the J gene end by 0 bases; junction bases not matched to a gene: 12. Germline CDR1 reads LNHDA; CDR2 reads SQIVND (reference sequence). The CDR3 DNA is TGTGCCAGTAGTATGCAGAGGACAGGGAGGGCCGCTAACTATGGCTACACCTTC. Translation gives CASSMQRTGRAANYGYTF.

The gene calls are TRBV9 and TRBJ1-4; no definite D call. The germline gives CDR1 SGDLS, CDR2 YYNGEE. The CDR3 contains 15 residues. The germline V and J ends were trimmed by 3 bases and 0 bases, with 9 bases remaining between them. CDR3 in amino acids: CASSARHSTNEKLFF. In nucleotides, the CDR3 is TGTGCCAGCAGCGCCCGACACTCAACTAATGAAAAACTGTTTTTT.

The chain couples TRBV7-3 to TRBJ2-3; TRBD2 is a possible D gene (7 bases). The CDR3 spans 14 residues. Trimming removed 3 bases at V and 2 bases at J, with 9 bases between. Germline CDR1 reads SGHTA; CDR2 reads FQGTGA. Written as DNA, the CDR3 is TGTGCCAGCAGCTTCGGGGGGCACACAGATACGCAGTATTTT. Its translation: CASSFGGHTDTQYF. The full variable domain, its missing parts supplied by reference TRBV7-3 and TRBJ2-3, is GAGVSQTPSNKVTEKGKYVELRCDPISGHTALYWYRQSLGQGPEFLIYFQGTGAADDSGLPNDRFFAVRPEGSVSTLKIQRTERGDSAVYLCASSFGGHTDTQYFGPGTRLTVL.

The chain has TRBV6-4 and TRBJ2-1, with D possibly being TRBD2 (5 bases). Trimming left V 2 bases short and J 6 bases short, with 8 bases between. CDR1 is MRHNA and CDR2 is SNTAGT in the germline V gene. The length of the CDR3 is 13 residues. The CDR3 protein is CASSDIRGNEQFF. CDR3 nucleotide sequence: TGTGCCAGCAGTGACATACGGGGCAATGAGCAGTTCTTC.

This chain joins TRBV9 and TRBJ2-3; D unresolved. The germline V gene encodes CDR1 SGDLS and CDR2 YYNGEE. CDR3 length equals 13 residues. The V gene lost 4 bases and the J gene lost 5 bases, with 11 bases spanning the gap. DNA of the CDR3: TGTGCCAGCAGCCCAGACTCTAAAGATACGCAGTATTTT. Translated: CASSPDSKDTQYF.

The rearrangement links TRBV7-9 to TRBJ1-2; D ambiguous. V dropped 5 bases and J dropped 6 bases, with 13 bases sitting between them. The CDR3 extends over 13 amino acids. Germline assignment: CDR1 SEHNR and CDR2 FQNEAQ (reference sequence). The CDR3, as DNA: TGTGCCAGCAGCGCCCAGCGGGAAGATGGCTACACCTTC. As protein: CASSAQREDGYTF.

The chain recombines TRBV5-6 with TRBJ2-7; 9 nucleotides align to TRBD1. The germline V gene has CDR1 SGHDT and CDR2 YYEEEE. Trimming cost V 3 bases and J 5 bases; bases outside gene matches: 6. The CDR3 covers 14 residues. CDR3 loop: CASSSQGALHEQYF. The CDR3 coding sequence is TGTGCCAGCAGCTCACAGGGGGCCCTCCACGAGCAGTACTTC.

To note about this clone: The sample carries other DNA sequences with the same CDR3. This chain uses TRBV7-9 with TRBJ2-7; D unclear. V lost 1 base, J lost 3 bases, and 4 bases lay in between. Germline loops: CDR1 SEHNR, CDR2 FQNEAQ (reference sequence). The CDR3 sequence is 12 residues long. The DNA for the CDR3 is TGTGCCAGCAGCTTAGGGGTCTACGAGCAGTACTTC. Residues: CASSLGVYEQYF.

The gene calls are TRBV5-6 and TRBJ2-3, with 7 bases fitting TRBD1. V was clipped by 0 bases and J by 5 bases; unmatched bases: 3. The length of the CDR3 is 14 residues. Per the germline V gene, CDR1 is SGHDT and CDR2 is YYEEEE. In DNA form, the CDR3 reads TGTGCCAGCAGCTTGGAACAGGGGATAGATACGCAGTATTTT. It encodes CASSLEQGIDTQYF.